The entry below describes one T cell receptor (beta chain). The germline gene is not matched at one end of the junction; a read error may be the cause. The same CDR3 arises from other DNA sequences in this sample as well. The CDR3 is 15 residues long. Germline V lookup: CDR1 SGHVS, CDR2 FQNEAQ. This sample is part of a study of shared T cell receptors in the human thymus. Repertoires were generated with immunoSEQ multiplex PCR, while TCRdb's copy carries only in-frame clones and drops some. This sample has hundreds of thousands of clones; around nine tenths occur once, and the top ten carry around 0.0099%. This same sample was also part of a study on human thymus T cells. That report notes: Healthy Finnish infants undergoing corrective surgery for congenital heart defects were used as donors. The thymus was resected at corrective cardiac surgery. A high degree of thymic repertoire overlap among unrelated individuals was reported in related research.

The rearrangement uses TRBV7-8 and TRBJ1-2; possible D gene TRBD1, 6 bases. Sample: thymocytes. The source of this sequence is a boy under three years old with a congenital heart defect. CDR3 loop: CASSLVRGAIYGYTF. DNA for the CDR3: TGTGCCAGTAGCTTAGTACGGGGGGCCATCTATGGCTACACCTTC.